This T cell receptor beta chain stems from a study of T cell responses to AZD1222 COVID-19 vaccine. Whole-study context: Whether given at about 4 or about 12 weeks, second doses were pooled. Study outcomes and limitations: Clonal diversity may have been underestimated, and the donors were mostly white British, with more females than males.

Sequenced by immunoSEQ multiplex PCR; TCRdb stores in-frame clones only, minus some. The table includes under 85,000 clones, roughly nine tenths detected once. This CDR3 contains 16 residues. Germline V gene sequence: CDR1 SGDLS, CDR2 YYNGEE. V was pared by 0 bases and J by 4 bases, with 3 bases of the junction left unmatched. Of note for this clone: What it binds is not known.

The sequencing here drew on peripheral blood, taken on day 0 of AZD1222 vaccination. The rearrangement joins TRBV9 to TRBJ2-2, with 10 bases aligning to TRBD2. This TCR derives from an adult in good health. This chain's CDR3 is CASSVASGSRTGELFF. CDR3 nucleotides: TGTGCCAGCAGCGTAGCTAGCGGGAGTCGCACCGGGGAGCTGTTTTTT.